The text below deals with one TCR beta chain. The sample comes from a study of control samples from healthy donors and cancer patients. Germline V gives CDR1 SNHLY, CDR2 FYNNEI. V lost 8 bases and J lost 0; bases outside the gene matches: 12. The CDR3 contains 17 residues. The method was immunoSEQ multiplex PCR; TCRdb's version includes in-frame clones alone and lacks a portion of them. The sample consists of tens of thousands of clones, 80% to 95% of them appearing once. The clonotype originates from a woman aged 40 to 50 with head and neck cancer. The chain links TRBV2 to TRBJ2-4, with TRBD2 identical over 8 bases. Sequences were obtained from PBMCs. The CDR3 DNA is TGTGCCAGCTATCTCCCAGGACTAGCCATAGCCAAAAACATTCAGTACTTC. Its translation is CASYLPGLAIAKNIQYF.